One sample yielded the 23 T cell receptor beta chains listed below, sequenced in a study of breast tumors, draining lymph nodes, adjacent tissues (dated by TCRdb to 2016 to 2018). The method behind the library was multiplex PCR. TCRdb records Illumina HiSeq 2000 as the sequencer. TCRdb's own reprocessing of the public reads used fastp at Q25 and MiXCR and kept productive beta chains. Rows are unified per CDR3 protein, each entry keeping the most common DNA and genes. Counted in this sample were 15,000 to 20,000 distinct CDR3 sequences; roughly 64% of them appeared once. The ten biggest clones cover under 25% of the sample. Sample: tumor-adjacent breast tissue. The source of these receptors is a female donor with breast cancer. Some clones in this sample may be carry-over from other donors' samples.

The table lists this clonotype with many counts. A read error may be the cause here, since a much bigger clone is one base away. The chain carries TRBV20-1 and TRBJ2-5; D not certain. The germline CDR1 and CDR2 sequences are DFQATT and SNEGSKA (reference sequence). The CDR3 covers 17 residues. Trimming stripped 5 bases from V and 2 bases from J, with 24 bases between. The CDR3, as DNA: TGCAGTGCTCGATCTGGACGGCCGCCTGCGCTACAAGAGACCCAGTACTTC. The encoded protein is CSARSGRPPALQETQYF.

This clonotype has ten or more counts. Being one base from a much bigger clone, this may be a read error. The chain carries TRBV9 and TRBJ2-3; D gene uncertain. Germline loops: CDR1 SGDLS, CDR2 YYNGEE. The length of the CDR3 is 13 residues. The CDR3 sequence: CANSVGMTDTQYF. CDR3 DNA: TGTGCCAACAGCGTAGGCATGACAGATACGCAGTATTTT.

This chain joins TRBV19 and TRBJ1-2, with TRBD1 identical over 9 bases. There are 16 residues in the CDR3. V was pared by 5 bases and J by 0 bases, with 7 bases of the junction left unmatched. Germline assignment: CDR1 LNHDA and CDR2 SQIVND (reference sequence). Here the CDR3 reads CASSSPGQGPNYGYTF. The CDR3 DNA follows: TGTGCCAGTAGTTCTCCGGGACAGGGACCTAACTATGGCTACACCTTC.

Relative to its sample, this clonotype is medium-sized. This chain joins TRBV3-1 and TRBJ1-6; the D is unclear. With 6 bases removed from V and 0 bases from J, the gap between germline ends came to 12 bases. This CDR3 region has 16 residues. The germline gives CDR1 LGHDT, CDR2 YNNKEL (reference sequence). CDR3: CASSNVGGSYNSPLHF. The DNA of the CDR3 is TGTGCCAGCAGTAACGTCGGCGGCTCCTATAATTCACCCCTCCACTTT.

V usage is TRBV5-1 and J usage is TRBJ2-3; D not certain. Per the germline V gene, CDR1 is SGHRS and CDR2 is YFSETQ. CDR3 length equals 16 residues. Trimming removed 5 bases from V and 0 bases from J, with 16 bases in between. The CDR3 sequence is CASRRSSDPSTDTQYF. The CDR3 DNA sequence: TGCGCCAGCAGACGCAGCTCCGACCCTAGCACAGATACGCAGTATTTT.

The chain joins TRBV20-1 to TRBJ2-1, with D perhaps TRBD1 or TRBD2 (6 bases each). V was trimmed by 4 bases and J by 9 bases, leaving 22 bases between them. Germline V gene lookup returns CDR1 DFQATT and CDR2 SNEGSKA (reference sequence). This CDR3 comprises 15 residues. This CDR3 reads CSATLSGAGFSEQFF. The CDR3, as DNA: TGCAGTGCTACACTATCGGGGGCCGGGTTTAGTGAGCAGTTCTTC.

The rearrangement uses TRBV25-1 and TRBJ2-2; the D gene is possibly TRBD1 (5 bases). CDR1 and CDR2 from the germline V gene are MGHDK and SYGVNS. V was trimmed by 5 bases and J by 0 bases, leaving 13 bases between them. This CDR3 contains 16 residues. The CDR3: CASSKRQGSNTGELFF. The CDR3 DNA reads as TGTGCCAGCAGTAAAAGGCAGGGTTCGAACACCGGGGAGCTGTTTTTT.

The chain links TRBV19 to TRBJ2-7, with 8 bases identical to TRBD1. Germline CDR1 LNHDA, CDR2 SQIVND (reference sequence). The CDR3 length is 15 residues. V lost 4 bases, J lost 0 bases, and 5 bases stayed unmatched. CDR3 sequence reads: CASSKDRAPSYEQYF. The CDR3 bases are TGTGCCAGTAGTAAGGACAGGGCTCCCTCCTACGAGCAGTACTTC.

This sequence joins TRBV29-1 and TRBJ1-2; D unresolved. Germline V gives CDR1 SQVTM, CDR2 ANQGSEA. The V gene lost 6 bases and the J gene lost 3 bases, with 8 bases spanning the gap. CDR3 length: 11 residues. CDR3 DNA: TGCAGCGTCTTGGAGGACTATGGCTACACCTTC. It is translated as CSVLEDYGYTF.

V gene TRBV7-3 combines with J gene TRBJ2-2, with D perhaps matching TRBD1 (5 bases). Germline V gene sequence: CDR1 SGHTA, CDR2 FQGTGA. Trimming took 6 bases from V and 1 from J, leaving 12 bases between them. This CDR3 spans 15 amino acids. The CDR3 DNA follows: TGTGCCAGCAGAGAGAACAGGCTGAACACCGGGGAGCTGTTTTTT. Translation gives CASRENRLNTGELFF.

The genes are TRBV29-1 and TRBJ2-7, with 7 bases matching TRBD2. The germline CDR1 and CDR2 sequences are SQVTM and ANQGSEA. The CDR3 runs 13 residues. The CDR3 coding sequence is TGCAGTGCTGGACTAGGGAGCTCCTACGAGCAGTACTTC. Protein product: CSAGLGSSYEQYF.

The table lists this clonotype with a count of one. A junction boundary mismatches the germline segment, possibly from a read error. The J gene is TRBJ2-3, the V gene TRBV20-1; maybe TRBD2 (7 bases). Germline values: CDR1 DFQATT, CDR2 SNEGSKA (reference sequence). The CDR3 spans 15 residues. This CDR3 reads CSAPSLSGGTDTQYF. CDR3 nucleotide sequence: TGCAGTGCTCCTAGTTTGTCGGGGGGCACGGATACGCAGTATTTT.

J is TRBJ1-3 and V is TRBV7-2; D is unresolved. Germline loops: CDR1 SGHTA, CDR2 FQGNSA. This CDR3 spans 13 amino acids. The ends were cut back, 5 bases at V and 2 bases at J, with 7 bases in the middle. The CDR3 bases are TGTGCCAGCAGCATGACCGCTGGAAACACCATATATTTT. Translation gives CASSMTAGNTIYF.

The sample holds a few counts of this clonotype. The chain couples TRBV20-1 to TRBJ2-7; TRBD1 might be the D (6 bases). The V end lost 6 bases, the J end lost 5 bases, and 11 bases lay between the germline ends. CDR1 is DFQATT, CDR2 SNEGSKA, per germline (reference sequence). This CDR3 has 11 amino acids. This CDR3 is CSAQKGDEQYF. The CDR3 DNA sequence: TGCAGTGCGCAAAAGGGGGACGAGCAGTACTTC.

This clonotype was found many times. This chain joins TRBV2 and TRBJ2-1; TRBD2 aligns across 11 bases. V shed 6 bases, J shed 7 bases, and the junction held 5 bases outside the gene matches. CDR1 is SNHLY, CDR2 FYNNEI, per germline. This CDR3 is built from 14 residues. DNA of the CDR3: TGTGCCAGCAGGGCTAGCGGGGGGTGGAATGAGCAGTTCTTC. This codes for CASRASGGWNEQFF.

This clonotype ranks as medium-sized. The chain couples TRBV25-1 to TRBJ2-3; D gene unclear. The germline CDR1 and CDR2 sequences are MGHDK and SYGVNS. V lost 4 bases, J lost 12 bases, and 14 bases lay in between. The CDR3 covers 12 residues. The CDR3 protein is CASSGTRTSQYF. CDR3 DNA sequence: TGTGCCAGCAGTGGAACACGTACAAGTCAGTATTTT.

By sample share, this clonotype is medium-sized. J is TRBJ2-7 and V is TRBV18, with D tentatively TRBD1 (6 bases). CDR3 length equals 12 residues. The germline V and J ends were trimmed by 6 bases and 5 bases, with 11 bases remaining between them. Per germline, CDR1 KGHSH and CDR2 LQKENI. CDR3 nucleotide sequence: TGTGCCAGCTCTCTACAGGGCAACGAGCAGTACGTC. Residues: CASSLQGNEQYV.

As for this clonotype: A read error may produce the germline difference seen at one junction end. The chain has TRBV2 and TRBJ1-5, with D maybe TRBD1 (5 bases). CDR3 length equals 13 residues. Germline CDR1 is SNHLY and CDR2 is FYNNEI. DNA for the CDR3: TGTGCCAGCAATGAAGCTCCACAGGCGGTTCGGCATTTT. This translates into CASNEAPQAVRHF. Full variable domain (outside the CDR3, taken from reference TRBV2 and TRBJ1-5): EPEVTQTPSHQVTQMGQEVILRCVPISNHLYFYWYRQILGQKVEFLVSFYNNEISEKSEIFDDQFSVERPDGSNFTLKIRSTKLEDSAMYFCASNEAPQAVRHFGDGTRLSIL.

This clonotype was counted at least ten times. The rearrangement links TRBV27 to TRBJ2-3; possible D gene TRBD2, 7 bases. CDR3 length: 16 amino acids. Trimming took off 1 base at V and 3 bases at J, with 14 bases between the two ends. The V gene's germline CDR1 is MNHEY and CDR2 SMNVEV (reference sequence). The CDR3 protein is CASSLWVGGGTDTQYF. Written as DNA, the CDR3 is TGTGCCAGCAGTTTATGGGTAGGGGGAGGGACAGATACGCAGTATTTT.

This clonotype rates as large (0.1 to 1%). The rearrangement links TRBV13 to TRBJ1-2; D ambiguous. Germline assignment: CDR1 PRHDT and CDR2 FYEKMQ (reference sequence). The CDR3 has 13 residues. V lost 5 bases to trimming and J lost 8 bases, with 15 bases between them. The CDR3 DNA reads as TGTGCCAGCAGCCCGCCGATTCGGGGAGGCTACACCTTC. This codes for CASSPPIRGGYTF.

This rearrangement joins TRBV7-9 to TRBJ1-6, with D perhaps TRBD1 (6 bases). With 5 bases removed from V and 7 bases from J, the gap between germline ends came to 12 bases. The CDR3 runs to 14 residues. Germline CDR1 is SEHNR and CDR2 is FQNEAQ (reference sequence). The DNA for the CDR3 is TGTGCCAGCAGCCGAGACAGGAGAAATTCACCCCTCCACTTT. Protein: CASSRDRRNSPLHF.

The V call is TRBV29-1, the J call TRBJ1-3; D might be TRBD1 (5 bases). CDR3 size: 13 residues. The germline CDR1 and CDR2 sequences are SQVTM and ANQGSEA. V lost 4 bases, J lost 4 bases, and 11 bases lay in between. CDR3 protein: CSVAGDQGNTIYF. The CDR3 DNA reads TGCAGCGTTGCGGGGGATCAAGGAAACACCATATATTTT.

The V and J genes are TRBV15 and TRBJ2-3; weak D call: TRBD1 (6 bases). V was pared by 1 base and J by 7 bases, with 9 bases between. Germline assignment: CDR1 LNHNV and CDR2 YYDKDF (reference sequence). The CDR3 runs to 13 residues. In DNA, the CDR3 is TGTGCCACCAGCAGAGCAGGGGTTCATACGCAGTATTTT. It codes for CATSRAGVHTQYF.